This T cell receptor beta chain was sequenced during a study of T cell clonality in common variable immunodeficiency. Study-wide results and caveats: Common variable immunodeficiency TCR beta sequences reportedly had fewer deletions and N-nucleotide insertions. TCRbeta clonality was increased in CVID versus healthy controls.

Clones were read by immunoSEQ multiplex PCR, and TCRdb kept only the in-frame ones, dropping some. The sample shows 15,000 to 20,000 clones, none of them appearing just once. The CDR3 is 12 amino acids. In germline, CDR1 is SSHAT, CDR2 FNYEAQ (reference sequence). This clone was seen a few times. Its antigen is as yet unknown. A junction boundary mismatches the germline segment, possibly from a read error. The read terminates 3 residues ahead of where the CDR3 ends, so the germline J gene completes it. The CVID group had over 12 females and about 30 males, mean age around 42. Replacement immunoglobulin had been given to every CVID subject for at least one year.

This sequence joins TRBV7-7 and TRBJ2-2, with D possibly TRBD2 on 5 matching bases. Input material: peripheral blood mononuclear cells. The TCR comes from a human donor with common variable immunodeficiency. The CDR3 region is CASSVRAGELFF. The sequenced CDR3 bases are TGTGCTAGCAGCGTGCGGGCCGGGGAG.